This TCR beta chain stems from a study of blood T cell repertoires in COVID-19. Germline V gene sequence: CDR1 SGHDN, CDR2 FVKESK. CDR3 size: 16 residues. The J segment lost 4 bases and the V segment lost 3 bases, leaving 11 bases of the junction unmatched. Repertoires were generated with immunoSEQ multiplex PCR, while TCRdb's copy carries only in-frame clones and drops some. Of 120,000 or so clones detected, about 83% appear once; the ten largest clones hold roughly 5.5%. J is TRBJ1-1 and V is TRBV14, with TRBD1 matching 7 bases. Specimen: peripheral blood. The source is a man of 80 years or more with active or convalescent COVID-19. The CDR3 sequence: CASSHFSGAGGTEAFF. The CDR3 bases are TGTGCCAGCAGCCATTTCTCGGGGGCAGGGGGCACTGAAGCTTTCTTT.